One and the same sample provided the 10 T cell receptor beta chains below, sequenced in a study of identical twins. TCRdb redid the calling of the 5' RACE reads with MiXCR, one entry per CDR3 protein. The table has about 1.7 million distinct CDR3 sequences, less than 35% seen once. The material sequenced was cord blood. These receptors originate from a newborn girl in good health.

This clonotype turned up a few times. The CDR3 DNA follows: TGTGCCAGCAGCTTAGTCGGGAATAGCAATCAGCCCCAGCATTTT. This sequence encodes CASSLVGNSNQPQHF. V and J are TRBV7-2 and TRBJ1-5; no firm D call. The length of the CDR3 is 15 residues. V lost 1 base and J lost 0, with 7 bases in between. The germline V gene encodes CDR1 SGHTA and CDR2 FQGNSA.

This chain joins TRBV20-1 and TRBJ2-2, with 9 bases identical to TRBD1. With V trimmed by 0 bases and J by 3 bases, 14 bases remained unmatched. From germline, CDR1 is DFQATT and CDR2 SNEGSKA (reference sequence). CDR3 length equals 19 residues. CDR3: CSARDGRSPGQGHTGELFF. CDR3 coding DNA: TGCAGTGCTAGAGATGGGCGATCTCCGGGACAGGGACACACCGGGGAGCTGTTTTTT.

This clonotype was counted between two and nine times. This rearrangement joins TRBV7-2 to TRBJ2-1; D may be TRBD2 (5 bases). Trimming took 1 base from V and 4 from J, leaving 11 bases between them. The CDR3 consists of 15 residues. CDR1 is SGHTA, CDR2 FQGNSA, per germline. CDR3 nucleotides: TGTGCCAGCAGCTTAGTAAGCAGCGGTTACAATGAGCAGTTCTTC. This translates into CASSLVSSGYNEQFF.

The table lists this clonotype with a few counts. The chain recombines TRBV3-1 with TRBJ2-1; 7 bases align to TRBD2. This CDR3 region has 16 residues. Per the germline V gene, CDR1 is LGHDT and CDR2 is YNNKEL (reference sequence). V dropped 1 base and J dropped 0; count of bases not matched to a gene: 3. CDR3 amino acids: CASSQGGGVSYNEQFF. The CDR3, as DNA: TGTGCCAGCAGCCAAGGTGGGGGGGTCTCCTACAATGAGCAGTTCTTC.

This clonotype showed up many times. The chain links TRBV10-3 to TRBJ2-3, with 10 bases fitting TRBD2. The CDR3 contains 15 residues. Trimming at V came to 11 bases and at J to 2 bases, leaving 10 bases not matched to a gene. Germline CDR1 reads ENHRY; CDR2 reads SYGVKD. CDR3 residues: CASNGGTSDTDTQYF. CDR3 DNA sequence: TGTGCCTCCAACGGTGGGACTAGCGACACAGATACGCAGTATTTT.

This clonotype was recorded many times. The V call is TRBV12-3 or TRBV12-4, the J call TRBJ2-3; 10 positions agree with TRBD2. The CDR3 totals 16 residues. V was pared by 2 bases and J by 5 bases, with 7 bases of the junction left unmatched. The CDR3: CASSLSSGGAVDTQYF. The CDR3 DNA reads as TGTGCCAGCAGTTTATCAAGCGGGGGGGCAGTAGATACGCAGTATTTT.

The chain uses TRBV5-1 and TRBJ2-1, with D perhaps TRBD1 (6 bases). Germline assignment: CDR1 SGHRS and CDR2 YFSETQ. The CDR3 is 16 amino acids. The V and J ends lost 1 base and 4 bases respectively, with 15 bases between them. DNA of the CDR3: TGCGCCAGCAGCTTGAGTTTGGGGGCCCCGTACAATGAGCAGTTCTTC. This translates into CASSLSLGAPYNEQFF.

The V gene is TRBV6-1, the J gene TRBJ1-3; unclear D gene. V was shortened by 0 bases and J by 6 bases, with 6 bases between the two germline ends. CDR1 MNHNS and CDR2 SASEGT come from the germline V gene. The CDR3 has 13 residues. In nucleotides, the CDR3 is TGTGCCAGCAGTGAAGCGGCAGTAAACACCATATATTTT. Its translation: CASSEAAVNTIYF.

As to this clonotype: Germline and junction disagree at one end, which may indicate a read error. The chain is built from TRBV4-1 and TRBJ2-3; tentative D call: TRBD2 (5 bases). CDR1 is MGHRA, CDR2 YSYEKL, per germline. This CDR3 is built from 15 residues. This CDR3 reads CASSQEVLRADMQYF. CDR3 DNA sequence: TGCGCCAGCAGCCAAGAAGTGTTGCGGGCAGATATGCAGTATTTT.

Of note for this clonotype: Since a much larger clone is just one base distant, this may be a read error. The V call is TRBV7-9, the J call TRBJ2-7, with 7 bases identical to TRBD1. The CDR3 consists of 12 residues. Germline CDR1 is SEHNR and CDR2 is FQNEAQ (reference sequence). The CDR3 protein is CGSWDSSYEQYF. The CDR3 nucleotides read TGTGGCAGCTGGGACAGCTCCTACGAGCAGTACTTC. Variable domain in full (rest from reference TRBV7-9 and TRBJ2-7): DTGVSQNPRHKITKRGQNVTFRCDPISEHNRLYWYRQTLGQGPEFLTYFQNEAQLEKSRLLSDRFSAERPKGSFSTLEIQRTEQGDSAMYLCGSWDSSYEQYFGPGTRLTVT.